What follows are 5 T cell receptor beta chains derived from one specimen sequenced in a study of response to subunit inactivated influenza vaccine. TCRdb processed the RT-PCR reads anew with MiXCR; each CDR3 protein has one entry. The top ten hold approximately 2% of the sample, which has about half a million distinct CDR3 sequences, about 25% seen once. The sequenced sample was CD4+ T cells sorted from PBMCs, obtained roughly 5 days after vaccination. Every receptor here comes from a man aged 50 or older who received an inactivated influenza vaccine.

The V call is TRBV7-2, the J call TRBJ1-5; TRBD1 might be the D (5 bases). Germline CDR1 is SGHTA and CDR2 is FQGNSA. V lost 2 bases to trimming and J lost 6 bases, with 5 bases between them. The CDR3 sequence is 12 residues long. The CDR3 DNA follows: TGTGCCAGCAGCTTAACAGGTCAGCCCCAGCATTTT. This encodes CASSLTGQPQHF.

The chain has TRBV24-1 and TRBJ2-3; 8 bases align to TRBD2. The CDR3 spans 16 residues. Trimming removed 4 bases from V and 1 base from J; junction bases left unmatched: 6. Germline assignment: CDR1 KGHDR and CDR2 SFDVKD. The DNA of the CDR3 is TGTGCCACCAGTGACTCCGGGACTAGAGGCACAGATACGCAGTATTTT. It encodes CATSDSGTRGTDTQYF.

V and J are TRBV7-2 and TRBJ2-7; D uncertain. Germline values: CDR1 SGHTA, CDR2 FQGNSA. V gave up 3 bases and J gave up 7 bases, with 10 bases separating them. The CDR3 length is 12 residues. CDR3 sequence (DNA): TGTGCCAGCAGCTTCCCCCTGGGGGAGCAGTACTTC. Translation gives CASSFPLGEQYF.

This clonotype has a handful of counts. V usage is TRBV4-2 and J usage is TRBJ2-2; 13 positions agree with TRBD2. The V gene end was trimmed by 4 bases and the J gene end by 7 bases; junction bases not matched to a gene: 9. This CDR3 is 17 amino acids long. Per the germline V gene, CDR1 is LGHNA and CDR2 is YNFKEQ. The CDR3 is CASSRGGLAGLNGELFF. CDR3 in DNA: TGTGCCAGCAGCCGGGGGGGACTAGCGGGACTCAACGGGGAGCTGTTTTTT.

This chain links TRBV20-1 with TRBJ2-1, with D unresolved. Germline V gene data show CDR1 as DFQATT and CDR2 as SNEGSKA (reference sequence). CDR3 length equals 13 residues. Trimming removed 5 bases from V and 0 bases from J, with 8 bases in between. In DNA form, the CDR3 reads TGCAGTGCTCCCAAGAGCTCCTACAATGAGCAGTTCTTC. Its translation is CSAPKSSYNEQFF.